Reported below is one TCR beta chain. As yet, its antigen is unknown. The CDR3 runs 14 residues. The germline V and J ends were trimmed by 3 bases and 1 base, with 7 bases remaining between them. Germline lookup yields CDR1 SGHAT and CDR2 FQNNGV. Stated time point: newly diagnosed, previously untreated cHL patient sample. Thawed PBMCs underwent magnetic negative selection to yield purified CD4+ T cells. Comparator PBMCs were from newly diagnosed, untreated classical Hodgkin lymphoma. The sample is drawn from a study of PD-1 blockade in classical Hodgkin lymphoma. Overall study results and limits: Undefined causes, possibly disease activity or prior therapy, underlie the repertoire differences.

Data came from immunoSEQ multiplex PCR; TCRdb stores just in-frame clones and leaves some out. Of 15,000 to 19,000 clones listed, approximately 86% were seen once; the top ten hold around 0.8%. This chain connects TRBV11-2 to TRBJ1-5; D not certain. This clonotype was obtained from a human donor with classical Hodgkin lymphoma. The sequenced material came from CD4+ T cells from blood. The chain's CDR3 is CASSFADSNQPQHF. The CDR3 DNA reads TGTGCCAGCAGCTTCGCCGACAGCAATCAGCCCCAGCATTTT.